The rows below give T cell receptor beta chains drawn from one sample of a study of cytomegalovirus exposure and HLA in healthy donors. Method: immunoSEQ multiplex PCR; TCRdb's copy keeps in-frame clones and lacks some. The table lists about 200,000 clones, about 74% of them singletons, with 15% to 18% in the top ten. Material: PBMCs. Receptors were obtained from a man aged 40-49 years in good health and CMV-seronegative. Both conserved end residues are part of each CDR3. A D gene is named only where the DNA matches it firmly. Some rows mark clone size as missing; the rest say once, few, many or name a class of expanded clone.

V gene: TRBV4-3
D gene: TRBD1
J gene: TRBJ1-3
clone size: many
CDR3 protein: CASSQEQGENTIYF
CDR3 DNA: TGCGCCAGCAGCCAGGAACAGGGGGAAAACACCATATATTTT

V gene: TRBV7-2
D gene: TRBD1
J gene: TRBJ2-5
clone size: .
CDR3 protein: CASSLPGQGFTRETQYF
CDR3 DNA: TGTGCCAGCAGCTTACCGGGACAGGGTTTCACCAGGGAGACCCAGTACTTC

V gene: TRBV18
D gene: .
J gene: TRBJ1-2
clone size: .
CDR3 protein: CASSPRQDYGYTF
CDR3 DNA: TGTGCCAGCTCACCACGTCAGGACTATGGCTACACCTTC

V gene: TRBV28
D gene: TRBD1
J gene: TRBJ1-2
clone size: .
CDR3 protein: CASSPLTGRSDYGYTF
CDR3 DNA: TGTGCCAGCAGTCCGCTGACAGGGAGGAGTGACTATGGCTACACCTTC

V gene: TRBV9
D gene: .
J gene: TRBJ1-2
clone size: .
CDR3 protein: CASSASPGTHSNYGYTF
CDR3 DNA: TGTGCCAGCAGCGCCAGTCCCGGGACACATTCTAACTATGGCTACACCTTC

V gene: TRBV5-1
D gene: .
J gene: TRBJ1-3
clone size: .
CDR3 protein: CASSGQPFSLSGNTIYF
CDR3 DNA: TGCGCCAGCAGCGGACAGCCCTTCTCGCTTTCTGGAAACACCATATATTTT

V gene: TRBV6-1
D gene: .
J gene: TRBJ2-2
clone size: .
CDR3 protein: CASSEVWRNTGELFF
CDR3 DNA: TGTGCCAGCAGTGAAGTGTGGAGAAACACCGGGGAGCTGTTTTTT

V gene: TRBV6-6
D gene: .
J gene: TRBJ1-1
clone size: .
CDR3 protein: CASSGPNTEAFF
CDR3 DNA: TGTGCCAGCAGCGGTCCGAACACTGAAGCTTTCTTT

V gene: TRBV6-6
D gene: .
J gene: TRBJ1-5
clone size: once
CDR3 protein: CASSYYGGQPQHF
CDR3 DNA: TGTGCCAGCAGTTACTACGGGGGGCAGCCCCAGCATTTT

V gene: TRBV7-2
D gene: TRBD2
J gene: TRBJ2-5
clone size: .
CDR3 protein: CASSLALLAGASQETQYF
CDR3 DNA: TGTGCCAGCAGCTTAGCGCTCCTAGCGGGGGCTTCCCAAGAGACCCAGTACTTC

V gene: TRBV25-1
D gene: .
J gene: TRBJ2-3
clone size: .
CDR3 protein: CASSGTHRTSTDTQYF
CDR3 DNA: TGTGCCAGCAGTGGGACTCACAGAACTAGCACAGATACGCAGTATTTT

V gene: TRBV2
D gene: .
J gene: TRBJ1-1
clone size: .
CDR3 protein: CASSRVSRVTEAFF
CDR3 DNA: TGTGCCAGCAGCCGAGTGTCCCGGGTCACTGAAGCTTTCTTT

V gene: TRBV5-4
D gene: TRBD1
J gene: TRBJ1-6
clone size: .
CDR3 protein: CASSLDRGLGSPLHF
CDR3 DNA: TGTGCCAGCAGCCTTGACAGGGGGCTAGGTTCACCCCTCCACTTT

V gene: TRBV7-9
D gene: .
J gene: TRBJ2-5
clone size: .
CDR3 protein: CASSLGHGGAQETQYF
CDR3 DNA: TGTGCCAGCAGCTTGGGACATGGGGGGGCCCAAGAGACCCAGTACTTC

V gene: TRBV7-3
D gene: .
J gene: TRBJ2-1
clone size: few
CDR3 protein: CASSRTAGSYNEQFF
CDR3 DNA: TGTGCCAGCAGCCGAACAGCTGGCTCCTACAATGAGCAGTTCTTC

V gene: TRBV5-1
D gene: .
J gene: TRBJ2-5
clone size: .
CDR3 protein: CASSLEGVAETQYF
CDR3 DNA: TGCGCCAGCAGCTTGGAGGGGGTGGCGGAGACCCAGTACTTC

V gene: TRBV7-8
D gene: .
J gene: TRBJ1-6
clone size: once
CDR3 protein: CASSLHKGNPISPLHF
CDR3 DNA: TGTGCCAGCAGCTTACATAAGGGGAACCCTATTTCACCCCTCCACTTT

V gene: TRBV14
D gene: .
J gene: TRBJ2-1
clone size: few
CDR3 protein: CASSPRGGGRIDNEQFF
CDR3 DNA: TGTGCCAGCAGCCCCCGGGGAGGGGGAAGAATCGACAATGAGCAGTTCTTC

V gene: TRBV6-6
D gene: .
J gene: TRBJ1-1
clone size: few
CDR3 protein: CASSIAGVGATEAFF
CDR3 DNA: TGTGCCAGCAGTATCGCTGGAGTGGGGGCGACTGAAGCTTTCTTT

V gene: TRBV6-4
D gene: .
J gene: TRBJ2-1
clone size: .
CDR3 protein: CASSVWASVYNEQFF
CDR3 DNA: TGTGCCAGCAGTGTTTGGGCTAGCGTATACAATGAGCAGTTCTTC

V gene: TRBV9
D gene: .
J gene: TRBJ2-7
clone size: few
CDR3 protein: CASSVEPGPTYEQYF
CDR3 DNA: TGTGCCAGCAGCGTAGAACCAGGGCCGACCTACGAGCAGTACTTC

V gene: TRBV30
D gene: .
J gene: TRBJ1-1
clone size: .
CDR3 protein: CAWRANTEAFF
CDR3 DNA: TGTGCCTGGAGGGCGAACACTGAAGCTTTCTTT

V gene: TRBV7-3
D gene: .
J gene: TRBJ2-3
clone size: .
CDR3 protein: CASSLGSSAFTDTQYF
CDR3 DNA: TGTGCCAGCAGCTTAGGGTCTAGCGCTTTCACAGATACGCAGTATTTT

V gene: TRBV11-2
D gene: .
J gene: TRBJ1-1
clone size: .
CDR3 protein: CASSLGTQTEAFF
CDR3 DNA: TGTGCCAGCAGCTTAGGGACACAAACTGAAGCTTTCTTT

V gene: TRBV6-5
D gene: TRBD2
J gene: TRBJ2-7
clone size: .
CDR3 protein: CASSSTSVQSYEQYF
CDR3 DNA: TGTGCCAGCAGTTCGACTAGCGTCCAATCCTACGAGCAGTACTTC

V gene: TRBV11-2
D gene: TRBD1
J gene: TRBJ1-2
clone size: .
CDR3 protein: CASSSIRDRRTLYGYTF
CDR3 DNA: TGTGCCAGCAGCTCTATCCGGGACAGGCGGACATTATATGGCTACACCTTC

V gene: TRBV9
D gene: .
J gene: TRBJ1-3
clone size: .
CDR3 protein: CASSPQKGVSGNTIYF
CDR3 DNA: TGTGCCAGCAGCCCTCAAAAGGGGGTTTCAGGAAACACCATATATTTT

V gene: TRBV27
D gene: .
J gene: TRBJ2-7
clone size: .
CDR3 protein: CASSLLGDEQYF
CDR3 DNA: TGTGCCAGCAGTTTGTTGGGCGACGAGCAGTACTTC

V gene: TRBV15
D gene: .
J gene: TRBJ2-7
clone size: .
CDR3 protein: CATSRDSPVLEYEQYF
CDR3 DNA: TGTGCCACCAGCAGAGATTCCCCAGTGCTTGAATACGAGCAGTACTTC

V gene: TRBV27
D gene: TRBD2
J gene: TRBJ2-1
clone size: .
CDR3 protein: CASRLAGGNEQFF
CDR3 DNA: TGTGCCAGTAGACTAGCGGGGGGTAATGAGCAGTTCTTC

V gene: TRBV5-1
D gene: TRBD1
J gene: TRBJ1-1
clone size: .
CDR3 protein: CASSFLTGGGTEAFF
CDR3 DNA: TGCGCCAGCAGCTTCCTGACAGGGGGTGGCACTGAAGCTTTCTTT

V gene: TRBV6-1
D gene: TRBD2
J gene: TRBJ2-1
clone size: .
CDR3 protein: CASSETGLAGFYNEQFF
CDR3 DNA: TGTGCCAGCAGTGAAACCGGACTAGCGGGGTTCTACAATGAGCAGTTCTTC

V gene: TRBV4-2
D gene: TRBD2
J gene: TRBJ2-1
clone size: .
CDR3 protein: CASSRGGENEQFF
CDR3 DNA: TGTGCCAGCAGCCGGGGGGGGGAGAATGAGCAGTTCTTC

V gene: TRBV28
D gene: TRBD1
J gene: TRBJ1-2
clone size: few
CDR3 protein: CASSLTGDYGYTF
CDR3 DNA: TGTGCCAGCAGTTTAACAGGGGACTATGGCTACACCTTC

V gene: TRBV11-2
D gene: TRBD2
J gene: TRBJ2-2
clone size: few
CDR3 protein: CASSLDGGEPGELFF
CDR3 DNA: TGTGCCAGCAGCTTAGATGGGGGGGAACCCGGGGAGCTGTTTTTT

V gene: TRBV7-2
D gene: TRBD2
J gene: TRBJ2-1
clone size: .
CDR3 protein: CASSLEAGVYNEQFF
CDR3 DNA: TGTGCCAGCAGCTTAGAAGCGGGAGTCTACAATGAGCAGTTCTTC

V gene: TRBV9
D gene: .
J gene: TRBJ2-2
clone size: once
CDR3 protein: CASSDPHPLAGVNTGELFF
CDR3 DNA: TGTGCCAGCAGCGACCCTCACCCCTTGGCGGGCGTGAACACCGGGGAGCTGTTTTTT

V gene: TRBV4-2
D gene: TRBD1
J gene: TRBJ1-4
clone size: few
CDR3 protein: CASSQGQHNEKLFF
CDR3 DNA: TGTGCCAGCAGCCAGGGACAGCATAATGAAAAACTGTTTTTT

V gene: TRBV5-1
D gene: TRBD1
J gene: TRBJ1-2
clone size: .
CDR3 protein: CASDFGVVPRKDRADGYTF
CDR3 DNA: TGCGCCAGCGACTTCGGGGTAGTCCCACGAAAGGACAGGGCGGATGGCTACACCTTC

V gene: TRBV9
D gene: .
J gene: TRBJ1-3
clone size: .
CDR3 protein: CASSVEGAGNTIYF
CDR3 DNA: TGTGCCAGCAGCGTAGAGGGAGCTGGAAACACCATATATTTT

V gene: TRBV4-3
D gene: TRBD1
J gene: TRBJ2-7
clone size: once
CDR3 protein: CASAPGQSYEQYF
CDR3 DNA: TGCGCCAGCGCACCGGGACAGAGTTACGAGCAGTACTTC

V gene: TRBV30
D gene: .
J gene: TRBJ1-5
clone size: .
CDR3 protein: CAWSFRGQPQHF
CDR3 DNA: TGTGCCTGGAGTTTCAGAGGTCAGCCCCAGCATTTT

V gene: TRBV6-1
D gene: TRBD1
J gene: TRBJ1-4
clone size: .
CDR3 protein: CASRTGGEKLFF
CDR3 DNA: TGTGCCAGCAGGACAGGGGGTGAAAAACTGTTTTTT

V gene: TRBV7-9
D gene: .
J gene: TRBJ2-7
clone size: .
CDR3 protein: CASSLGRSSYEQYF
CDR3 DNA: TGTGCCAGCAGCTTAGGGAGAAGTAGCTACGAGCAGTACTTC